One and the same sample provided the 11 T cell receptor beta chains below, sequenced in a study of human CD8 memory T cell subsets. UMI-labeled 5' RACE was the method by which TCR beta libraries were made. For each CDR3 protein, TCRdb gives one entry from its re-call of the 5' RACE reads, without DNA. With several thousand distinct CDR3 sequences in the sample, the ten largest clones hold around 25%. The sample comprised CD8+ stem-like memory T cells (TSCM and TCM) sorted from PBMCs. Described subset: stem-like memory CD8 T cells (TSTEM), CCR7+ PD-1- TIGIT-. The receptors stem from a human donor in good health.

The V call is TRBV27, the J call TRBJ2-1. CDR3 length: 14 residues. Germline lookup yields CDR1 MNHEY and CDR2 SMNVEV (reference sequence). The CDR3 spells CASSPTTSYNEQFF.

This clonotype is identified as large from frequency. V is TRBV7-2 and J is TRBJ2-7; the D gene TCRdb calls, TRBD1, cannot be checked with no DNA. CDR1 SGHTA and CDR2 FQGNSA come from the germline V gene. The CDR3 runs to 13 residues. The CDR3 sequence: CASEPPGVYEQYF. The variable domain in full, with the rest retrieved from reference TRBV7-2 and TRBJ2-7, is GAGVSQSPSNKVTEKGKDVELRCDPISGHTALYWYRQSLGQGLEFLIYFQGNSAPDKSGLPSDRFSAERTGGSVSTLTIQRTQQEDSAVYLCASEPPGVYEQYFGPGTRLTVT.

V usage is TRBV6-5 and J usage is TRBJ1-1; TCRdb picks TRBD1, but there is no DNA to check that call. The CDR3 length is 12 residues. Germline V gene sequence: CDR1 MNHEY, CDR2 SVGAGI. CDR3: CASSYEGAGAFF.

V usage is TRBV15 and J usage is TRBJ2-1. The germline gives CDR1 LNHNV, CDR2 YYDKDF (reference sequence). The CDR3 is made up of 17 amino acids. CDR3 region: CATSSLWSEGPYNEQFF. The full variable domain, in which reference TRBV15 and TRBJ2-1 provide the parts outside the CDR3, is DAMVIQNPRYQVTQFGKPVTLSCSQTLNHNVMYWYQQKSSQAPKLLFHYYDKDFNNEADTPDNFQSRRPNTSFCFLDIRSPGLGDTAMYLCATSSLWSEGPYNEQFFGPGTRLTVL.

The chain carries TRBV14 and TRBJ2-3; TCRdb's D call of TRBD2 is untestable without DNA. The CDR3 runs to 16 residues. Germline V gene sequence: CDR1 SGHDN, CDR2 FVKESK. CDR3 region: CASSPPTSPVVVTQYF.

Frequency places this clonotype as medium-sized (0.01 to 0.1%). The chain couples TRBV2 to TRBJ2-2. The germline gives CDR1 SNHLY, CDR2 FYNNEI. This CDR3 is 15 amino acids long. The chain's CDR3 is CASLGDGANTGELFF.

The V call is TRBV12-3 or TRBV12-4, the J call TRBJ2-1; the D call from TCRdb, TRBD1, cannot be confirmed without DNA. The CDR3 is 14 residues long. This chain's CDR3 is CASSPTGGADEQFF.

In terms of frequency, this clonotype is medium-sized (0.01 to 0.1%). CDR3 loop: CASSFGVSSYEQYF. V is TRBV11-2 and J is TRBJ2-7. Germline CDR1 and CDR2: SGHAT and FQNNGV. The CDR3 has 14 amino acids.

The V gene is TRBV5-1, the J gene TRBJ2-3. The CDR3 consists of 16 residues. Germline CDR1 reads SGHRS; CDR2 reads YFSETQ. The CDR3 sequence: CASSFRGTPSTDTQYF.

The CDR3 reads CASSYWVTVASGYTF. The chain employs TRBV5-4 and TRBJ1-2; the D gene TCRdb calls, TRBD1, cannot be checked with no DNA. Germline values: CDR1 SGHNT, CDR2 YYREEE (reference sequence). The CDR3 has 15 residues.

The V and J genes are TRBV20-1 and TRBJ2-3; TCRdb reports TRBD1, a call that lacks DNA to check it against. The CDR3 sequence is 16 residues long. The germline gives CDR1 DFQATT, CDR2 SNEGSKA (reference sequence). This CDR3 is CSARGQDRSSTDTQYF.